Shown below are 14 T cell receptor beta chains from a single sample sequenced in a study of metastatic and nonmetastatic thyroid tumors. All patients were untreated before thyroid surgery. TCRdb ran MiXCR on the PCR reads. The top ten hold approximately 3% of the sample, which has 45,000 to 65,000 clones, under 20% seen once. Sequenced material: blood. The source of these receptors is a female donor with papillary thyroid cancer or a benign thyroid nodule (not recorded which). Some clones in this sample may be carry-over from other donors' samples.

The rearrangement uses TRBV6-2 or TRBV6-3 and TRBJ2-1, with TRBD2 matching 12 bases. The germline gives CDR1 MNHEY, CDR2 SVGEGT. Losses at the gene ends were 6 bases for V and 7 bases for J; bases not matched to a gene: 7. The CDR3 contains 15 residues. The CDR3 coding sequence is TGTGCCAGCAGCGACGCACTAGCGGGAGGAAATGAGCAGTTCTTC. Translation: CASSDALAGGNEQFF.

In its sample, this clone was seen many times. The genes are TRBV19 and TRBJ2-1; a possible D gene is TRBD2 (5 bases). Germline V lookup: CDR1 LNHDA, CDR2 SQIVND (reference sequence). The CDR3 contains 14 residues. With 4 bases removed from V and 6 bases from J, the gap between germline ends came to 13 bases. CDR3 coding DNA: TGTGCCAGTAGTACTAGCACCTACGGCAATGAGCAGTTCTTC. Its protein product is CASSTSTYGNEQFF.

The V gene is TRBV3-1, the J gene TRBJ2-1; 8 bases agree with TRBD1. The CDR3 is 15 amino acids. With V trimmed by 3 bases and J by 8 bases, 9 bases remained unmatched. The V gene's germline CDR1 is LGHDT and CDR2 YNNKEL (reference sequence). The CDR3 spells CASSHGTGFVDEQFF. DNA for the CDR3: TGTGCCAGCAGCCACGGGACAGGCTTTGTGGATGAGCAGTTCTTC.

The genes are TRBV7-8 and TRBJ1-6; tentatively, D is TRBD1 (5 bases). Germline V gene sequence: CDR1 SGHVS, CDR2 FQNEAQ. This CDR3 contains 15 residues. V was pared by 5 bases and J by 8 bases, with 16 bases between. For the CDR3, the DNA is TGTGCCAGCAGCAGCCAGAGACCGGGGGATTCACCCCTCCACTTT. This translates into CASSSQRPGDSPLHF.

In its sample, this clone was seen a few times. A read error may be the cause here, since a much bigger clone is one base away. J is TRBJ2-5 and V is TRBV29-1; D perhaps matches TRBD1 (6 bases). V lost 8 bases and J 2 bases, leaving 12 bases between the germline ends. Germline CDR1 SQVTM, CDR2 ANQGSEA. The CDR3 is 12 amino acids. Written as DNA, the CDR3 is TGCAGCTCTGGACAGAGTCAAGAGACCCAGTACTTC. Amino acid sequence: CSSGQSQETQYF.

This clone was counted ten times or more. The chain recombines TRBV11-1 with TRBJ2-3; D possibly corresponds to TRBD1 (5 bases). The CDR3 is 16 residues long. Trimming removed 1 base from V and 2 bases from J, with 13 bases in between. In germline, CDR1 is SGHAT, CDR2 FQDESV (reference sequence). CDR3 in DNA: TGTGCCAGCAGCTTAGAACGGCAGGGATACACAGATACGCAGTATTTT. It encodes CASSLERQGYTDTQYF.

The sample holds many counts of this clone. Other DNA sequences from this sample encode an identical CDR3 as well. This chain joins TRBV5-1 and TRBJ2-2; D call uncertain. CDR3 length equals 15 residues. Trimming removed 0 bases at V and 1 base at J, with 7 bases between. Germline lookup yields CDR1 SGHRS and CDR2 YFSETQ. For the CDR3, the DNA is TGCGCCAGCAGCTTGGGGGGAAGGAACACCGGGGAGCTGTTTTTT. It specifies CASSLGGRNTGELFF.

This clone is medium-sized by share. The CDR3 region is CSARDYLSGVLSYEQYF. The CDR3 nucleotides are TGCAGTGCTAGGGATTATCTTAGCGGAGTCCTATCCTACGAGCAGTACTTC. The chain joins TRBV20-1 to TRBJ2-7, with a possible D match to TRBD2 (6 bases). The CDR3 spans 17 residues. Trimming took off 3 bases at V and 1 base at J, with 22 bases between the two ends. Germline values: CDR1 DFQATT, CDR2 SNEGSKA (reference sequence).

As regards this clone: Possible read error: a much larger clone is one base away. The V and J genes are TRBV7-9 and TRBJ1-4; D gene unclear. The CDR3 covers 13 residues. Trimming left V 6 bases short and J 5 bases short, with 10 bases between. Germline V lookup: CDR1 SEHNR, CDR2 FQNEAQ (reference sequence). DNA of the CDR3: TGTGCCAGCAGGAGTGTTTTGAATGAAAAACTGTTTTTT. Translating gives CASRSVLNEKLFF.

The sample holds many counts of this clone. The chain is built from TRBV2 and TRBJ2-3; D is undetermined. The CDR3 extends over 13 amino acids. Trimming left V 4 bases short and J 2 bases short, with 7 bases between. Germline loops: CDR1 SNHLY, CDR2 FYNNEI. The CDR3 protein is CASSGPITDTQYF. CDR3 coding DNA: TGTGCCAGCAGTGGGCCTATCACAGATACGCAGTATTTT.

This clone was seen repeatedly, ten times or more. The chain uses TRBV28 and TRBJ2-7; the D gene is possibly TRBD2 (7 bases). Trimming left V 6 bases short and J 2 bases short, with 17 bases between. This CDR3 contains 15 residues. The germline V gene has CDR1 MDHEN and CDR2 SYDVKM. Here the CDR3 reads CASSRRGASPYEQYF. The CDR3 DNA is TGTGCCAGCAGCCGTCGGGGGGCGTCCCCCTACGAGCAGTACTTC. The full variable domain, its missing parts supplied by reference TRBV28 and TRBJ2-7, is DVKVTQSSRYLVKRTGEKVFLECVQDMDHENMFWYRQDPGLGLRLIYFSYDVKMKEKGDIPEGYSVSREKKERFSLILESASTNQTSMYLCASSRRGASPYEQYFGPGTRLTVT.

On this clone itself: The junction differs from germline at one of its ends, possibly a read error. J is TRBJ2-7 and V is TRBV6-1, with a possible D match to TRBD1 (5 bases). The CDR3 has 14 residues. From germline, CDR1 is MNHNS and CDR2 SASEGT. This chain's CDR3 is CASCDRGSSYEQYF. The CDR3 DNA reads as TGTGCCAGCTGTGACAGAGGAAGCTCCTACGAGCAGTACTTC.

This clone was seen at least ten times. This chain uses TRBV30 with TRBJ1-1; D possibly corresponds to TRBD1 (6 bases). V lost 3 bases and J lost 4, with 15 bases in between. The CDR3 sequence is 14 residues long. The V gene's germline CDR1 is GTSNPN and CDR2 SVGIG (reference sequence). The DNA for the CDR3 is TGTGCCTGGAGACTAGAGGGGGGTTTCACTGAAGCTTTCTTT. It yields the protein CAWRLEGGFTEAFF.

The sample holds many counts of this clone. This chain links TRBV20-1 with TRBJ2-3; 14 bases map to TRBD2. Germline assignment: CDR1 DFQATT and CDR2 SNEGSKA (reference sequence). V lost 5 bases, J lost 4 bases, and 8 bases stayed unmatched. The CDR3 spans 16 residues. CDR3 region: CSADGLAGGGADTQYF. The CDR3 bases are TGCAGTGCTGACGGACTAGCGGGAGGTGGGGCAGATACGCAGTATTTT.